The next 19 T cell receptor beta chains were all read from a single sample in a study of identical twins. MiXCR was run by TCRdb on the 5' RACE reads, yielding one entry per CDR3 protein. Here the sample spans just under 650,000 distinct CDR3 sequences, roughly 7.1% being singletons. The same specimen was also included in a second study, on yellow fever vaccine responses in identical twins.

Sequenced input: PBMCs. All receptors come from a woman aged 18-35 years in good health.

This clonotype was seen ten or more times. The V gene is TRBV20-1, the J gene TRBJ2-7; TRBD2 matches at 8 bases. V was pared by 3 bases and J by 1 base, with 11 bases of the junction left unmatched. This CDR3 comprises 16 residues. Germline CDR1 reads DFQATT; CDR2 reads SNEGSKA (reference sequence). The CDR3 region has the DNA TGCAGTGCTAGCGGGGGGGTGACAGGAGGATCCTACGAGCAGTACGTC. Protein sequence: CSASGGVTGGSYEQYV.

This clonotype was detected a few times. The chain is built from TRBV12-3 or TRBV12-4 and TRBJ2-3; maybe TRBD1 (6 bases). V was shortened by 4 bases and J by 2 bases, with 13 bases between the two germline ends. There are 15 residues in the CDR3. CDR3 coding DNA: TGTGCCAGCAGTTACGGGACAACTTACACAGATACGCAGTATTTT. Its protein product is CASSYGTTYTDTQYF.

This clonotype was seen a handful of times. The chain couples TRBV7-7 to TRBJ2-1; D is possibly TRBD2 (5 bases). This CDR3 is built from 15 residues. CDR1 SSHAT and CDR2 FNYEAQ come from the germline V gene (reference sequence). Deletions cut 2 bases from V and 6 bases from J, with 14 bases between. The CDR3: CASSLNTSPGNEQFF. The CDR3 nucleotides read TGTGCCAGCAGCTTAAATACTAGTCCCGGCAATGAGCAGTTCTTC. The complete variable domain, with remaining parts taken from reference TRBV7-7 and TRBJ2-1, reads GAGVSQSPRYKVTKRGQDVTLRCDPISSHATLYWYQQALGQGPEFLTYFNYEAQPDKSGLPSDRFSAERPEGSISTLTIQRTEQRDSAMYRCASSLNTSPGNEQFFGPGTRLTVL.

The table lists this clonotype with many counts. CDR3 in amino acids: CASSQVESSEAFF. Written as DNA, the CDR3 is TGTGCCAGCAGCCAAGTCGAGTCCTCTGAAGCTTTCTTT. The gene calls are TRBV3-1 and TRBJ1-1, with D uncertain. Trimming left V 1 base short and J 6 bases short, with 9 bases between. The length of the CDR3 is 13 residues. Germline CDR1 LGHDT, CDR2 YNNKEL (reference sequence).

The CDR3 DNA is TGTGCCAGCAGCCGGGCTAGCGGTTACGAGCAGTACGTC. It codes for CASSRASGYEQYV. The chain joins TRBV3-1 to TRBJ2-7, with TRBD2 matching 7 bases. The CDR3 is 13 amino acids. J lost 4 bases, V lost 4 bases, and 4 bases had no gene match. The germline gives CDR1 LGHDT, CDR2 YNNKEL (reference sequence).

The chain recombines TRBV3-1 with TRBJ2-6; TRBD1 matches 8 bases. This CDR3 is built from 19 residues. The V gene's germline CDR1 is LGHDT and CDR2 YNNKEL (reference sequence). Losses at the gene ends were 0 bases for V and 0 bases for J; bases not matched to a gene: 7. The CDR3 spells CASSQDTGDRYSGANVLTF. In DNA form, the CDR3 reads TGTGCCAGCAGCCAAGATACCGGGGACAGGTACTCTGGGGCCAACGTCCTGACTTTC.

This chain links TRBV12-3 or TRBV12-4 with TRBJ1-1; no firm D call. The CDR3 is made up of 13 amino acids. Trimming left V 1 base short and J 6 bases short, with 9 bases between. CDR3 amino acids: CASSLGVQPEAFF. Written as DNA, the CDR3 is TGTGCCAGCAGTTTAGGGGTGCAGCCTGAAGCTTTCTTT.

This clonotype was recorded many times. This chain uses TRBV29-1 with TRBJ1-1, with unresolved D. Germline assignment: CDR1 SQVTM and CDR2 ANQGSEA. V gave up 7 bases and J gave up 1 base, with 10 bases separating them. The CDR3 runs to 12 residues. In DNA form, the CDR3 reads TGCAGCGCCCAATCTGGGAACACTGAAGCTTTCTTT. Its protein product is CSAQSGNTEAFF.

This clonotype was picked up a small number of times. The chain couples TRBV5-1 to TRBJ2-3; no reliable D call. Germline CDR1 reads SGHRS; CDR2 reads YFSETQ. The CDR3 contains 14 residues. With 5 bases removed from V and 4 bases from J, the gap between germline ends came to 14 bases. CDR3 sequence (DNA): TGCGCCAGCAGTGACCCAGGACGGCCAGATACGCAGTATTTT. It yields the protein CASSDPGRPDTQYF.

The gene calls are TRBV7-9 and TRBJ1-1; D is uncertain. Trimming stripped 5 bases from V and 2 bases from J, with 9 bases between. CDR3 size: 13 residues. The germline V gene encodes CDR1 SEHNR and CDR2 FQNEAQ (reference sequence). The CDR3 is CASSHSRNTEAFF. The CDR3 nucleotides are TGTGCCAGCAGCCACAGTAGAAACACTGAAGCTTTCTTT.

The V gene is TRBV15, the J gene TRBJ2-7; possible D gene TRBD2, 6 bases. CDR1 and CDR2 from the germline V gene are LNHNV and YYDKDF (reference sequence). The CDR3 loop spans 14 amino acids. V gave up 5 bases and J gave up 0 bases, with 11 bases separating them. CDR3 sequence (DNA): TGTGCCACCAGCCCTAGCGCCAGCTCCTACGAGCAGTACTTC. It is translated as CATSPSASSYEQYF.

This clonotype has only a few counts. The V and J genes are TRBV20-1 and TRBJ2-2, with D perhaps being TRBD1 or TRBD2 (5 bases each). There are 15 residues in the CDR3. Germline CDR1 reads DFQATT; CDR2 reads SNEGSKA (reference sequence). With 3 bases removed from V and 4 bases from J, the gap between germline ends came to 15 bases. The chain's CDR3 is CSASPGADATGELFF. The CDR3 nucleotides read TGCAGTGCTAGCCCCGGGGCGGACGCCACCGGGGAGCTGTTTTTT.

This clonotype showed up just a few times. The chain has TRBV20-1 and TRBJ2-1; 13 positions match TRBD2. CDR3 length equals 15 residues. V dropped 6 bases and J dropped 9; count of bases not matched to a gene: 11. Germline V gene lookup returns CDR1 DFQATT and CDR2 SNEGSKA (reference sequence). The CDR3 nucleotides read TGCAGTGCCCCTAACCCGGGACTAGCGGGGATTGAGCAGTTCTTC. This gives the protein CSAPNPGLAGIEQFF.

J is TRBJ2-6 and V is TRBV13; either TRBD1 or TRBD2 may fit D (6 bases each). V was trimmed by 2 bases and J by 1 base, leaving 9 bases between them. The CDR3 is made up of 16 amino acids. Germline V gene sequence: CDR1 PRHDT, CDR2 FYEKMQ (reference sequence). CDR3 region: CASSLRGLSGANVLTF. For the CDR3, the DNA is TGTGCCAGCAGCTTACGGGGGCTGTCTGGGGCCAACGTCCTGACTTTC.

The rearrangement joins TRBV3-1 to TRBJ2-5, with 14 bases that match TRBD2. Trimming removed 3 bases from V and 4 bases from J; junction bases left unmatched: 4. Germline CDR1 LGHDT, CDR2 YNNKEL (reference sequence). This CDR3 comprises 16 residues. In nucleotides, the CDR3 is TGTGCCAGCAGCCACCTCGGACTAGCGGGGGGAGAGACCCAGTACTTC. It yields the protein CASSHLGLAGGETQYF.

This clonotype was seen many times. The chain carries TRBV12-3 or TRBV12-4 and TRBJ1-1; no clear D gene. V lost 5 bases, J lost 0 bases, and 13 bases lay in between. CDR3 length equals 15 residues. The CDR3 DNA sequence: TGTGCCAGCAGTCCCGGGCCTGGGATGAACACTGAAGCTTTCTTT. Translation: CASSPGPGMNTEAFF.

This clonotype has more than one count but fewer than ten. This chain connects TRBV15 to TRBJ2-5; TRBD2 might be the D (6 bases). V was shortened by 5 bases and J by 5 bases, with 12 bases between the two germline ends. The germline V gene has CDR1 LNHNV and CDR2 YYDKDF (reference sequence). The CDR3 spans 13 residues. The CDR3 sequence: CATSETSRETQYF. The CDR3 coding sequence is TGTGCCACCAGCGAAACTAGCCGGGAGACCCAGTACTTC.

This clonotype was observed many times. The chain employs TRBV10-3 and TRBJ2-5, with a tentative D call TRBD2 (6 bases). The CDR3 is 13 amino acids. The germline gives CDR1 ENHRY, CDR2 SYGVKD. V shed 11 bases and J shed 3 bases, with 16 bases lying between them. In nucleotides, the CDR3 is TGTGCCTCTAAGACTAGTTTGGAAGAGACCCAGTACTTC. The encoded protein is CASKTSLEETQYF.

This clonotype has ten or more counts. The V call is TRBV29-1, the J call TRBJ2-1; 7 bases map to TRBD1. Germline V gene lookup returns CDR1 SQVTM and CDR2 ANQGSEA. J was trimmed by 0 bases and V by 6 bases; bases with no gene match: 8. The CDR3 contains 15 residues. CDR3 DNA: TGCAGCGTCAGAGCCGGGACAGACTCCTACAATGAGCAGTTCTTC. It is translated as CSVRAGTDSYNEQFF.